This T cell receptor beta chain originates from a study of Ad26.COV2.S vaccination and SARS-CoV-2 variants. Study-level background: The trial was COV1001 and the donor's arm was Ad26.COV2.S. Study results and limitations: Reports say spike-specific CD8+ and CD4+ T cell responses covered substantial breadth after vaccination. Participants in the vaccine arm had higher spike-specific TCR breadth; placebo recipients had lower.

The table came from immunoSEQ multiplex PCR; TCRdb's copy has only in-frame clones and leaves some out. Altogether roughly 400,000 clones are present, approximately 92% being singletons, with the ten largest covering less than 2%. Concerning this clone: The antigen is not known.

Treatment meaning: some 20 received Ad26.COV2.S at low or high dose, single or two shots; 5 received placebo; per-sample allocation not given. The investigators took samples on day 63 after the first vaccine or placebo injection. CDR3 length: 13 amino acids. Trimming cost V 7 bases and J 1 base, with 9 bases left between them. The germline V gene encodes CDR1 KGHSH and CDR2 LQKENI. The receptor was isolated from a person aged 18-65 years who received the Ad26.COV2.S COVID-19 vaccine or a placebo. The chain is built from TRBV18 and TRBJ2-3; D remains unclear. Source: peripheral blood, taken in a trial of Ad26.COV2.S vaccine versus placebo. The CDR3 here is CASWADGTDTQYF. The CDR3 DNA reads TGTGCCAGCTGGGCAGACGGCACAGATACGCAGTATTTT.